These T cell receptor beta chains were read from a single sample in a study of blood T cell repertoires in COVID-19. TCRdb's copy holds only in-frame clones and misses some; the assay was immunoSEQ multiplex PCR. The sample carries roughly 150,000 clones, 80% recorded once. Sequenced input: PBMCs or T cells enriched from blood (not recorded which). Every receptor here comes from a woman in her sixties or seventies who had recovered from COVID-19. The CDR3 runs from the conserved cysteine through the conserved F or W. D genes are given only for firm matches. Size tells how often a clone was seen (once, few, many) or the class of an expanded clone, and some rows leave it out.

clone_size: -; j_call: TRBJ2-7; d_call: TRBD1; cdr3_length: 15; v_call: TRBV7-8; cdr3_aa: CASSLNRGVSKEQYF; cdr3_nt: TGTGCCAGCAGCTTAAACAGGGGAGTTTCAAAAGAGCAGTACTTC
clone_size: -; j_call: TRBJ1-4; d_call: TRBD1; cdr3_length: 16; v_call: TRBV7-8; cdr3_aa: CASSDLGGSKAEKLFF; cdr3_nt: TGTGCCAGCAGCGACCTAGGGGGCAGTAAGGCTGAAAAACTGTTTTTT
clone_size: -; j_call: TRBJ1-2; d_call: -; cdr3_length: 13; v_call: TRBV4-1; cdr3_aa: CASSQPRAVGYTF; cdr3_nt: TGCGCCAGCAGCCAGCCCAGGGCTGTAGGCTACACCTTC
clone_size: -; j_call: TRBJ2-7; d_call: TRBD1; cdr3_length: 15; v_call: TRBV5-1; cdr3_aa: CASSGTWDRGDEQYF; cdr3_nt: TGCGCCAGCAGCGGAACGTGGGACAGGGGCGACGAGCAGTACTTC
clone_size: -; j_call: TRBJ1-3; d_call: -; cdr3_length: 15; v_call: TRBV6-5; cdr3_aa: CASSEAGSWRNTIYF; cdr3_nt: TGTGCCAGCAGCGAGGCGGGGAGTTGGAGAAACACCATATATTTT
clone_size: once; j_call: TRBJ2-1; d_call: -; cdr3_length: 18; v_call: TRBV27; cdr3_aa: CASSFPLGGPLSYNEQFF; cdr3_nt: TGTGCCAGCAGTTTCCCCTTGGGGGGGCCCTTATCCTACAATGAGCAGTTCTTC
clone_size: few; j_call: TRBJ2-5; d_call: -; cdr3_length: 14; v_call: TRBV7-2; cdr3_aa: CASSTDYRGTYQYF; cdr3_nt: TGTGCCAGCAGCACTGACTACCGGGGGACCTACCAGTACTTC
clone_size: -; j_call: TRBJ2-3; d_call: -; cdr3_length: 14; v_call: TRBV19; cdr3_aa: CASSIWSGTDTQYF; cdr3_nt: TGTGCCAGTAGTATCTGGAGCGGCACAGATACGCAGTATTTT
clone_size: once; j_call: TRBJ2-1; d_call: TRBD1; cdr3_length: 15; v_call: TRBV5-1; cdr3_aa: CASSSWDRGRDEQFF; cdr3_nt: TGCGCCAGCAGCTCATGGGACAGGGGAAGGGATGAGCAGTTCTTC
clone_size: -; j_call: TRBJ2-7; d_call: TRBD2; cdr3_length: 14; v_call: TRBV6-2/TRBV6-3; cdr3_aa: CASSYAGGNYEQYF; cdr3_nt: TGTGCCAGCAGTTACGCGGGGGGGAACTACGAGCAGTACTTC
clone_size: -; j_call: TRBJ2-7; d_call: -; cdr3_length: 13; v_call: TRBV20-1; cdr3_aa: CSASQGGNYEQYF; cdr3_nt: TGCAGTGCTAGTCAAGGGGGTAATTACGAGCAGTACTTC
clone_size: -; j_call: TRBJ2-7; d_call: -; cdr3_length: 11; v_call: TRBV5-8; cdr3_aa: CASSFTHEQYF; cdr3_nt: TGTGCCAGCAGCTTCACACACGAGCAGTACTTC
clone_size: -; j_call: TRBJ1-2; d_call: -; cdr3_length: 13; v_call: TRBV12-2; cdr3_aa: CASRLAPDGGYTF; cdr3_nt: TGTGCAAGTCGCTTAGCGCCCGATGGCGGCTACACCTTC
clone_size: -; j_call: TRBJ2-2; d_call: TRBD1; cdr3_length: 16; v_call: TRBV5-1; cdr3_aa: CASSPRGQGEGGELFF; cdr3_nt: TGCGCCAGCAGTCCTCGAGGACAGGGGGAAGGCGGGGAGCTGTTTTTT
clone_size: -; j_call: TRBJ1-5; d_call: TRBD1; cdr3_length: 14; v_call: TRBV19; cdr3_aa: CASERWQGDQPQHF; cdr3_nt: TGTGCCAGTGAGCGATGGCAGGGGGATCAGCCCCAGCATTTT
clone_size: -; j_call: TRBJ2-1; d_call: -; cdr3_length: 13; v_call: TRBV11-2; cdr3_aa: CASSSGLNNEQFF; cdr3_nt: TGTGCCAGCAGCTCGGGACTTAACAATGAGCAGTTCTTC
clone_size: -; j_call: TRBJ1-2; d_call: -; cdr3_length: 15; v_call: TRBV5-4; cdr3_aa: CASSPGVALRYGYTF; cdr3_nt: TGTGCCAGCAGCCCGGGTGTGGCTCTGAGGTATGGCTACACCTTC
clone_size: -; j_call: TRBJ1-3; d_call: -; cdr3_length: 16; v_call: TRBV5-1; cdr3_aa: CASSLPETSSGNTIYF; cdr3_nt: TGCGCCAGCAGCTTGCCAGAAACCTCCTCTGGAAACACCATATATTTT
clone_size: -; j_call: TRBJ2-7; d_call: -; cdr3_length: 15; v_call: TRBV13; cdr3_aa: CASSSGTKNRYEQYF; cdr3_nt: TGTGCCAGCAGCTCAGGTACTAAAAACCGCTACGAGCAGTACTTC
clone_size: -; j_call: TRBJ2-3; d_call: TRBD2; cdr3_length: 15; v_call: TRBV11-3; cdr3_aa: CASSIGGGRTDTQYF; cdr3_nt: TGTGCCAGCAGCATCGGGGGGGGTCGCACAGATACGCAGTATTTT
clone_size: -; j_call: TRBJ1-1; d_call: TRBD1; cdr3_length: 14; v_call: TRBV27; cdr3_aa: CASGGTEMNTEAFF; cdr3_nt: TGTGCCAGCGGCGGGACAGAGATGAACACTGAAGCTTTCTTT
clone_size: -; j_call: TRBJ2-7; d_call: -; cdr3_length: 15; v_call: TRBV3-1/TRBV3-2; cdr3_aa: CASTLNRDTDYEQYF; cdr3_nt: TGTGCCAGCACCCTGAACCGGGACACCGACTACGAGCAGTACTTC
clone_size: -; j_call: TRBJ2-1; d_call: -; cdr3_length: 12; v_call: TRBV7-2; cdr3_aa: CASSPGTNEQFF; cdr3_nt: TGTGCCAGCAGCCCCGGGACTAATGAGCAGTTCTTC
clone_size: -; j_call: TRBJ2-3; d_call: TRBD1; cdr3_length: 14; v_call: TRBV19; cdr3_aa: CASSVDRVTDTQYF; cdr3_nt: TGTGCCAGTAGTGTAGACAGGGTTACAGATACGCAGTATTTT
clone_size: -; j_call: TRBJ2-3; d_call: TRBD2; cdr3_length: 16; v_call: TRBV3-1/TRBV3-2; cdr3_aa: CASSQGTSAIYPTQYF; cdr3_nt: TGTGCCAGCAGCCAAGGGACTAGCGCCATTTATCCCACGCAGTATTTT
clone_size: -; j_call: TRBJ2-1; d_call: TRBD1; cdr3_length: 14; v_call: TRBV9; cdr3_aa: CASTSLDRVNEQFF; cdr3_nt: TGTGCCAGCACCAGCCTGGACAGGGTCAATGAGCAGTTCTTC
clone_size: -; j_call: TRBJ2-3; d_call: -; cdr3_length: 14; v_call: TRBV6-1; cdr3_aa: CASSEQTSTDTQYF; cdr3_nt: TGTGCCAGCAGTGAACAAACTAGCACAGATACGCAGTATTTT
clone_size: few; j_call: TRBJ1-2; d_call: TRBD1; cdr3_length: 15; v_call: TRBV6-5; cdr3_aa: CASRAGTVANYGYTF; cdr3_nt: TGTGCCAGCAGAGCCGGGACAGTTGCTAACTATGGCTACACCTTC
clone_size: -; j_call: TRBJ2-2; d_call: -; cdr3_length: 12; v_call: TRBV18; cdr3_aa: CASSLNTGELFF; cdr3_nt: TGTGCCAGCTCACTAAACACCGGGGAGCTGTTTTTT
clone_size: few; j_call: TRBJ1-6; d_call: TRBD1; cdr3_length: 13; v_call: TRBV2; cdr3_aa: CASSARQGVPLHF; cdr3_nt: TGTGCCAGCAGTGCCAGACAGGGGGTGCCCCTCCACTTT
clone_size: -; j_call: TRBJ1-4; d_call: TRBD1; cdr3_length: 14; v_call: TRBV3-1/TRBV3-2; cdr3_aa: CASSLDRGSEKLFF; cdr3_nt: TGTGCCAGCAGCCTGGACAGGGGGAGTGAAAAACTGTTTTTT
clone_size: once; j_call: TRBJ1-6; d_call: -; cdr3_length: 16; v_call: TRBV14; cdr3_aa: CASSQVGRDYNSPLHF; cdr3_nt: TGTGCCAGCAGCCAAGTGGGCAGAGACTATAATTCACCCCTCCACTTT